The present T cell receptor beta chain was sequenced within a study of T cells after yellow fever vaccination. TCRdb reprocessed the 5' RACE reads with MiXCR, giving one entry per CDR3 protein. The sample lists a few hundred thousand distinct CDR3 sequences; less than 9.5% were seen once. Trimming took 4 bases from V and 2 from J; bases not matched to a gene: 11. The CDR3 totals 16 residues. Germline V lookup: CDR1 SGHRS, CDR2 YFSETQ. This receptor was obtained from a man aged 18 to 29 who received the YFV17D yellow fever vaccine. Sequenced here: PBMCs, sampled more than 40 days after the first yellow fever vaccination. The chain recombines TRBV5-1 with TRBJ2-7; 8 positions match TRBD1. The CDR3 nucleotides are TGCGCCAGCAGCCGCGTAGCGACAGGGGCAACCTACGAGCAGTACGTC. It specifies CASSRVATGATYEQYV.